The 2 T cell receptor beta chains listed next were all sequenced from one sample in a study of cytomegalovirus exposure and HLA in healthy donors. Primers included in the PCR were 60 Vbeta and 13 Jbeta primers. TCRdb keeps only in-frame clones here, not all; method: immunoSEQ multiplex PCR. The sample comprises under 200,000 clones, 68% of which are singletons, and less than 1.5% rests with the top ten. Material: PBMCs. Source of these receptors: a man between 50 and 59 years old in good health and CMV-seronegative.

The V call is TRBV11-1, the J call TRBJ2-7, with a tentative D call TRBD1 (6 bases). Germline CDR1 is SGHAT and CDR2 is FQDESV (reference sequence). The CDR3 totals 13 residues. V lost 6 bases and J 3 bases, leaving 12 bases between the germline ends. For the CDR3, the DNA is TGTGCCAGCAGACCAAAGACAGGCTACGAGCAGTACTTC. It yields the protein CASRPKTGYEQYF.

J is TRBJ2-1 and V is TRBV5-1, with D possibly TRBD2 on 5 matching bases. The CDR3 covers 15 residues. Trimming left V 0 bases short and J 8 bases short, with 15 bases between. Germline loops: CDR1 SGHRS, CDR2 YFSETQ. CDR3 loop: CASSLGTPGKYEQFF. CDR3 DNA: TGCGCCAGCAGCTTGGGAACACCCGGGAAGTATGAGCAGTTCTTC. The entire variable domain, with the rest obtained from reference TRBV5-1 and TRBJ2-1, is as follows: KAGVTQTPRYLIKTRGQQVTLSCSPISGHRSVSWYQQTPGQGLQFLFEYFSETQRNKGNFPGRFSGRQFSNSRSEMNVSTLELGDSALYLCASSLGTPGKYEQFFGPGTRLTVL.